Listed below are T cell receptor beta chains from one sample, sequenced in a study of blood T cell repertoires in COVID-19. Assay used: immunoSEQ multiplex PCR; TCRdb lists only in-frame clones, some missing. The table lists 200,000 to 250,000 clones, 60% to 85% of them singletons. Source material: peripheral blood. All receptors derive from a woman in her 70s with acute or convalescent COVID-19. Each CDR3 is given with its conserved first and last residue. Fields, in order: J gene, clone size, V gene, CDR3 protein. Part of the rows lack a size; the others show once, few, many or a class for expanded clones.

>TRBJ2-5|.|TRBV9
CASSVAPGGGRETQYF
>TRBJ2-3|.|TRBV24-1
CATSDPAKGTDTQYF
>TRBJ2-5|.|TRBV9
CASSPGSLRIETQYF
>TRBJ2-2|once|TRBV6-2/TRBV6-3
CASSWGQAHRGELFF
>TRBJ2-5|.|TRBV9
CASSPGQGAGKETQYF
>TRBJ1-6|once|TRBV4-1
CASSQGVSTLHF
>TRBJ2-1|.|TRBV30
CAWSARGPLAYNEQFF
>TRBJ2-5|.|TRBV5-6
CASSVRGLAKETQYF
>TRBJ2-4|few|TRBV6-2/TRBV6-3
CASSWAGDLAKNIQYF
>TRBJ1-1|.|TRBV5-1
CASTQQGGNTEAFF
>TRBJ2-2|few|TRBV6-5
CASKGDRALGELFF
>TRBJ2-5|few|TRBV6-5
CASSKTSTETQYF
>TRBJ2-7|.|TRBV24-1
CATSDVSDYEQYF
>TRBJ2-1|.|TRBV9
CASSPELGGPYNEQFF
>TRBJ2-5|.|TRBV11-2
CASSFGNQETQYF
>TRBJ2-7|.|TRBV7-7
CASSAITSAQYF
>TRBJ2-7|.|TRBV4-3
CASSQEGTGAGEQYF
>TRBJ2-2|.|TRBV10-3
CAVGREFPNTGELFF
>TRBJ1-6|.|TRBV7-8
CASSPLSRGTNSPLHF
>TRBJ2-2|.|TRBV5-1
CASSLYGGAQDTGELFF
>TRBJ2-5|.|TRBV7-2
CASSSMGVAGGGQETQYF
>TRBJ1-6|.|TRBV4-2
CASSQDGTDNSPLHF
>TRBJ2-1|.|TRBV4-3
CASSQGGGPGTFYNEQFF
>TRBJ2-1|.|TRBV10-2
CASNLAGAHNEQFF
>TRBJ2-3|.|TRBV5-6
CASSYGTDTDTQYF
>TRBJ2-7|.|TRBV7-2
CASRISGSGGTHEQYF
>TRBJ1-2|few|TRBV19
CASHKTQDYGYTF
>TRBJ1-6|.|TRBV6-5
CASSSGWEYNSPLHF
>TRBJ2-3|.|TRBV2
CASSGTQRGGIDTQYF
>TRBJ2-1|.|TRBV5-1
CASSSTGQGRNEQFF